Sequencing of this T cell receptor (beta chain) was carried out in a study of T cell changes during pregnancy in multiple sclerosis. The method was immunoSEQ multiplex PCR; TCRdb's version includes in-frame clones alone and lacks a portion of them. The sample has approximately 84,000 clones; 94% are singletons. The specimen comprised peripheral blood, sampled in the third trimester of pregnancy. The clonotype was recovered from a female donor with multiple sclerosis, enrolled in a pregnancy study.

The CDR3 nucleotides are TGTGCCAGTAGTATTGGCAGGGGGCGAGGCACTGAAGCTTTCTTT. It translates to CASSIGRGRGTEAFF. The V call is TRBV19, the J call TRBJ1-1, with 8 positions matching TRBD1. CDR1 is LNHDA and CDR2 is SQIVND in the germline V gene (reference sequence). Germline trimming cut 3 bases from V and 4 bases from J; bases unmatched to any gene: 7. The CDR3 runs to 15 residues.